The clone carrying this T cell receptor (beta chain) showed up many times. Researchers took RNA transcripts and amplified the TCR beta CDR3 regions from them. The TCR CDR3 first-round RT-PCR relied on the HTBI primer set. TCRdb ran MiXCR on the multiplex PCR reads and lists one entry per CDR3 protein. The sample lists 300,000 to 450,000 distinct CDR3 sequences, about 14% seen once, with around 20% in the top ten. The sample belongs to a study of T cells in Graves' hyperthyroidism and ophthalmopathy. The V gene's germline CDR1 is SEHNR and CDR2 FQNEAQ (reference sequence). V lost 2 bases and J lost 2; bases outside the gene matches: 8. The CDR3 spans 16 residues. Diagnosis rested on symptoms, serum thyroxine and TRAb, thyroid ultrasound, and orbital computed tomography.

The clonotype was recovered from a woman aged 25 to 39 with Graves' ophthalmopathy. Specimen: blood. The genes are TRBV7-9 and TRBJ2-5; 7 positions match TRBD1. CDR3 in DNA: TGTGCCAGCAGCTTACCATCCGGGACAGATCAAGAGACCCAGTACTTC. It codes for CASSLPSGTDQETQYF.